This T cell receptor (beta chain) was retrieved from a study of cytomegalovirus exposure and HLA in healthy donors. Overall study results and limits: Segments of the TCR beta V type were, in most cases, productive about 87% or about 30% of the time in an earlier analysis. For cytomegalovirus status, the classifier reportedly gave diagnoses with high specificity and sensitivity.

V lost 0 bases to trimming and J lost 1 base, with 7 bases between them. Germline V gene sequence: CDR1 SGHRS, CDR2 YFSETQ. This CDR3 has 15 residues. This clone has a single count. What it binds is unknown. The PCR was carried out with 60 Vbeta primers and 13 Jbeta primers. The protocol was immunoSEQ multiplex PCR, while the TCRdb copy is restricted to in-frame clones and leaves out a portion. The table has around 99,000 clones, 74% seen once. These donors counted as nominally healthy when sampled, but unrecorded immune exposures were likely. This chain uses TRBV5-1 with TRBJ2-2; D possibly corresponds to TRBD2 (5 bases). The receptor comes from a middle-aged woman in good health and CMV-seropositive. The sequencing input was PBMCs. CDR3 DNA: TGCGCCAGCAGCTTGGCCGCGGGGAACACCGGGGAGCTGTTTTTT. Its protein product is CASSLAAGNTGELFF.